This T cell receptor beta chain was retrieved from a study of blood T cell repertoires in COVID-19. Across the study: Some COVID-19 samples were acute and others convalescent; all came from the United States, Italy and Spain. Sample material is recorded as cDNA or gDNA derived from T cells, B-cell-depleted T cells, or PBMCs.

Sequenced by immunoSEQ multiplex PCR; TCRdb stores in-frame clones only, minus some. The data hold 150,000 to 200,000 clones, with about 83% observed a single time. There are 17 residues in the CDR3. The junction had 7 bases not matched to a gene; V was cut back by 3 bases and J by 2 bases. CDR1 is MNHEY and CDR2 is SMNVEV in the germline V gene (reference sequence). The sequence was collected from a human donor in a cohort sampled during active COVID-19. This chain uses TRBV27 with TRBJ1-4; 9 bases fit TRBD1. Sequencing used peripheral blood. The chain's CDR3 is CASSLKGQGFTNEKLFF. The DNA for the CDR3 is TGTGCCAGCAGTTTGAAGGGACAGGGTTTCACTAATGAAAAACTGTTTTTT.